This passage covers 18 T cell receptor beta chains from one sample sequenced in a study of cytomegalovirus exposure and HLA in healthy donors. Generated by immunoSEQ multiplex PCR, the TCRdb table keeps only in-frame clones and is missing some. The repertoire holds around 150,000 clones, with nearly 90% as singletons. Source material: PBMCs. These receptors originate from a young man in good health and CMV-seropositive.

V gene TRBV28 combines with J gene TRBJ2-1; no clear D. V was cut by 4 bases and J by 10 bases, with 11 bases left in between. CDR1 is MDHEN and CDR2 is SYDVKM in the germline V gene. The CDR3 totals 12 residues. The CDR3 protein is CASSSTALEQFF. DNA of the CDR3: TGTGCCAGCAGTTCTACTGCCCTCGAGCAGTTCTTC.

This rearrangement joins TRBV11-3 to TRBJ1-1; D uncertain. Looked up from germline, CDR1 is SGHNT and CDR2 is YENEEA. The CDR3 loop spans 15 amino acids. The ends were cut back, 5 bases at V and 5 bases at J, with 18 bases in the middle. The CDR3 region is CASSLNPGRGTEAFF. In nucleotides, the CDR3 is TGTGCCAGCAGCCTTAATCCGGGAAGAGGTACTGAAGCTTTCTTT.

The CDR3 loop reads CASSLGSGWINEQFF. The CDR3 DNA sequence: TGTGCCAGCAGCTTAGGGTCAGGGTGGATCAATGAGCAGTTCTTC. V usage is TRBV11-3 and J usage is TRBJ2-1, with a possible D match to TRBD1 (5 bases). The CDR3 spans 15 residues. V was pared by 1 base and J by 6 bases, with 13 bases between. Germline V gene lookup returns CDR1 SGHNT and CDR2 YENEEA.

CDR3 nucleotide sequence: TGTGCCAGCAGTTTTAGGGGGCTACGGACTGAAGCTTTCTTT. Amino acids: CASSFRGLRTEAFF. V is TRBV28 and J is TRBJ1-1, with 7 bases lining up with TRBD1. The CDR3 is 14 residues long. Germline CDR1 and CDR2: MDHEN and SYDVKM. Trimming took 3 bases from V and 5 from J; bases not matched to a gene: 6.

This clone appeared once. The chain joins TRBV30 to TRBJ2-7, with TRBD2 identical over 8 bases. CDR1 is GTSNPN, CDR2 SVGIG, per germline (reference sequence). The V and J ends lost 1 base and 7 bases, in that order; junction bases with no gene match: 9. The CDR3 is 14 amino acids. This CDR3 reads CAWSGLGLGYEQYF. The CDR3 nucleotides read TGTGCCTGGAGTGGTCTGGGACTAGGATATGAGCAGTACTTC.

V usage is TRBV6-6 and J usage is TRBJ2-7, with TRBD2 identical over 9 bases. V shed 5 bases, J shed 3 bases, and the junction held 11 bases outside the gene matches. The CDR3 has 16 amino acids. Looked up from germline, CDR1 is MNHNY and CDR2 is SVGAGI (reference sequence). The CDR3 DNA reads TGTGCCAGCAGTCCCAACTTTAGCGGGAGATTCTACGAGCAGTACTTC. This encodes CASSPNFSGRFYEQYF.

V usage is TRBV25-1 and J usage is TRBJ1-2, with D unclear. With 2 bases removed from V and 8 bases from J, the gap between germline ends came to 12 bases. Germline V gene lookup returns CDR1 MGHDK and CDR2 SYGVNS. CDR3 length: 13 residues. The CDR3 DNA reads TGTGCCAGCAGTGAAAGGGCCAGAGGGGGCTACACCTTC. This codes for CASSERARGGYTF.

The rearrangement links TRBV6-5 to TRBJ1-1; 7 positions match TRBD1. V lost 2 bases and J lost 12; bases outside the gene matches: 6. The CDR3 has 12 residues. Germline V gene lookup returns CDR1 MNHEY and CDR2 SVGAGI. CDR3 coding DNA: TGTGCCAGCAGTTACGGAACAGGGGTCTCTTTCTTT. It codes for CASSYGTGVSFF.

This clone has only one observation. The chain joins TRBV13 to TRBJ2-7, with 10 bases that match TRBD2. Trimming at V came to 5 bases and at J to 4 bases, leaving 8 bases not matched to a gene. This CDR3 contains 15 residues. The germline V gene has CDR1 PRHDT and CDR2 FYEKMQ (reference sequence). CDR3 bases: TGTGCCAGCAGCCCAGAAGGTAGCGGGAGGTACGAGCAGTACTTC. This encodes CASSPEGSGRYEQYF.

The V gene is TRBV28, the J gene TRBJ2-5; tentative D call: TRBD1 (6 bases). The CDR3 is 16 residues long. Trimming removed 5 bases from V and 2 bases from J, with 18 bases in between. Germline CDR1 and CDR2: MDHEN and SYDVKM. CDR3 in amino acids: CASSHLSLGGQETQYF. The DNA for the CDR3 is TGTGCCAGCAGTCACCTTTCGTTAGGGGGACAAGAGACCCAGTACTTC.

The chain uses TRBV5-1 and TRBJ2-1, with 9 bases identical to TRBD2. Unmatched junction bases numbered 10, after V lost 0 bases and J lost 6 bases. This CDR3 contains 17 residues. The germline gives CDR1 SGHRS, CDR2 YFSETQ. The CDR3 region has the DNA TGCGCCAGCAGCTTGGGTGAACCGGGACTAGCTGGCAATGAGCAGTTCTTC. It is translated as CASSLGEPGLAGNEQFF.

V and J are TRBV9 and TRBJ2-7; tentative D call: TRBD2 (7 bases). The CDR3 covers 16 residues. Germline CDR1 and CDR2: SGDLS and YYNGEE. V dropped 0 bases and J dropped 1 base, with 14 bases sitting between them. CDR3 sequence reads: CASSVGVGGGSYEQYF. In nucleotides, the CDR3 is TGTGCCAGCAGCGTAGGGGTAGGGGGGGGATCCTACGAGCAGTACTTC.

A word on this clone: A read error may account for a junction end that differs from germline. This rearrangement joins TRBV7-7 to TRBJ2-1, with TRBD2 identical over 11 bases. The germline V gene has CDR1 SSHAT and CDR2 FNYEAQ (reference sequence). The CDR3 runs to 18 residues. The CDR3 DNA follows: TGTGCTAGCAGCCAAAGCTTAGATATACTAGCGGGAGCCAATGAGCAGTTCTTC. Amino acid sequence: CASSQSLDILAGANEQFF.

Written as DNA, the CDR3 is TGTGCCAGCTCATCGACTAGCGTAATACAAGAGACCCAGTACTTC. Protein product: CASSSTSVIQETQYF. V and J are TRBV18 and TRBJ2-5, with 8 bases aligning to TRBD2. J was trimmed by 2 bases and V by 5 bases; bases with no gene match: 7. The CDR3 spans 15 residues. CDR1 and CDR2 from the germline V gene are KGHSH and LQKENI.

V is TRBV5-1 and J is TRBJ2-2, with 9 bases fitting TRBD1. After removal of 3 bases from V and 5 bases from J, the junction contained 8 bases not matched to a gene. CDR3 size: 16 residues. Germline lookup yields CDR1 SGHRS and CDR2 YFSETQ. CDR3 in amino acids: CASSYLQGASTGELFF. The CDR3 nucleotides are TGCGCCAGCAGCTACCTACAGGGGGCCTCAACCGGGGAGCTGTTTTTT. The whole variable domain, filled in from reference TRBV5-1 and TRBJ2-2, reads KAGVTQTPRYLIKTRGQQVTLSCSPISGHRSVSWYQQTPGQGLQFLFEYFSETQRNKGNFPGRFSGRQFSNSRSEMNVSTLELGDSALYLCASSYLQGASTGELFFGEGSRLTVL.

This chain links TRBV2 with TRBJ2-1, with a possible D match to TRBD2 (6 bases). In germline, CDR1 is SNHLY, CDR2 FYNNEI. The ends were cut back, 4 bases at V and 2 bases at J, with 6 bases in the middle. CDR3 length: 13 residues. The CDR3 DNA sequence: TGTGCCAGCAGTGGCGGGACCTACAATGAGCAGTTCTTC. Encoded protein: CASSGGTYNEQFF.

V usage is TRBV5-1 and J usage is TRBJ1-4; TRBD1 aligns across 7 bases. Germline V gives CDR1 SGHRS, CDR2 YFSETQ. The trim removed 0 bases at V and 8 bases at J, leaving 13 bases unmatched. CDR3 size: 17 residues. The CDR3 DNA sequence: TGCGCCAGCAGCTTGGTTTTGACCCACAGGGGTGGCGAAAAACTGTTTTTT. It yields the protein CASSLVLTHRGGEKLFF.

V and J are TRBV6-1 and TRBJ1-3; D is unclear. The germline gives CDR1 MNHNS, CDR2 SASEGT. This CDR3 comprises 15 residues. Deletions cut 2 bases from V and 4 bases from J, with 12 bases between. The CDR3 nucleotides read TGTGCCAGCAGTGAACAGACACAAAAAGGAAACACCATATATTTT. Translation gives CASSEQTQKGNTIYF.